This section outlines one TCR beta chain sequence together with its context. Its antigen is still unknown. CDR1 and CDR2 (germline): SNHLY, FYNNEI. V shed 6 bases and J shed 5 bases, with 7 bases lying between them. CDR3 size: 12 residues. This sample was included in a study of T cell responses to AZD1222 COVID-19 vaccine. On the study more broadly: Pooled together were second doses at about 4 or about 12 weeks. Study-wide points: An increase in Spike-specific TCR breadth and depth was observed after two AZD1222 doses.

Sequenced by immunoSEQ multiplex PCR; TCRdb stores in-frame clones only, minus some. The sample has under 150,000 clones, approximately 94% seen once. The gene calls are TRBV2 and TRBJ2-2, with D unclear. This clonotype was sampled from an adult in good health. Source: peripheral blood, taken on day 0 of AZD1222 vaccination. CDR3 nucleotide sequence: TGTGCCAGCAGAGGGCTAACCGGGGAGCTGTTTTTT. Protein product: CASRGLTGELFF.